Presented here are 17 T cell receptor beta chains from one specimen sequenced in a study of blood T cell repertoires in COVID-19. Libraries were prepared by immunoSEQ multiplex PCR; TCRdb keeps only in-frame clonotypes and omits some of them. The profile shows tens of thousands of clones, roughly 89% of them singletons. Source material: peripheral blood. Receptors were obtained from a human donor in a cohort sampled during active COVID-19.

J is TRBJ1-1 and V is TRBV25-1; unclear D gene. The CDR3 has 14 residues. Trimming removed 6 bases at V and 2 bases at J, with 13 bases between. CDR1 is MGHDK, CDR2 SYGVNS, per germline. The CDR3 DNA follows: TGTGCCAGCAGCCCCATAGGACTCAACACTGAAGCTTTCTTT. Translation gives CASSPIGLNTEAFF.

In DNA, the CDR3 is TGTGCCAGCAGCTCACCGGACAGCCGTAACACTGAAGCTTTCTTT. Translated, it gives CASSSPDSRNTEAFF. V and J are TRBV7-2 and TRBJ1-1; D perhaps matches TRBD1 (6 bases). The CDR3 is 15 residues long. The V end lost 4 bases, the J end lost 2 bases, and 14 bases lay between the germline ends. Germline assignment: CDR1 SGHTA and CDR2 FQGNSA.

This rearrangement joins TRBV6-5 to TRBJ1-1, with no clear D. The germline gives CDR1 MNHEY, CDR2 SVGAGI. Trimming stripped 6 bases from V and 6 bases from J, with 11 bases between. The CDR3 spans 12 residues. CDR3 loop: CASRRVRAEAFF. CDR3 nucleotides: TGTGCCAGCAGGCGGGTCCGGGCTGAAGCTTTCTTT.

CDR3 protein: CASSPGTSGVPGTQYF. CDR3 DNA sequence: TGTGCCAGCAGCCCCGGGACTAGCGGGGTTCCCGGTACGCAGTATTTT. This chain connects TRBV7-9 to TRBJ2-3, with 13 bases matching TRBD2. V gave up 5 bases and J gave up 8 bases; unmatched junction bases: 10. CDR3 length: 16 amino acids. CDR1 SEHNR and CDR2 FQNEAQ come from the germline V gene (reference sequence).

This clone was detected once. The rearrangement joins TRBV2 to TRBJ1-2, with a weak D call TRBD1 (6 bases). The germline V gene has CDR1 SNHLY and CDR2 FYNNEI. V dropped 6 bases and J dropped 4 bases, with 12 bases sitting between them. The CDR3 spans 13 residues. The CDR3 region is CASSDRTAYGYTF. CDR3 in DNA: TGTGCCAGCAGCGACCGGACAGCCTATGGCTACACCTTC. Based on the CDR3 plus reference TRBV2 and TRBJ1-2, the full variable domain is EPEVTQTPSHQVTQMGQEVILRCVPISNHLYFYWYRQILGQKVEFLVSFYNNEISEKSEIFDDQFSVERPDGSNFTLKIRSTKLEDSAMYFCASSDRTAYGYTFGSGTRLTVV.

The chain is built from TRBV25-1 and TRBJ2-5, with 14 bases identical to TRBD2. The CDR3 length is 14 residues. The V gene end was trimmed by 7 bases and the J gene end by 5 bases; junction bases not matched to a gene: 3. CDR1 MGHDK and CDR2 SYGVNS come from the germline V gene. The CDR3 here is CASKTSGGDETQYF. In DNA, the CDR3 is TGTGCCAGCAAGACTAGCGGGGGGGATGAGACCCAGTACTTC.

J is TRBJ2-3 and V is TRBV13; 10 bases match TRBD2. The CDR3 spans 18 residues. From germline, CDR1 is PRHDT and CDR2 FYEKMQ (reference sequence). J was trimmed by 0 bases and V by 1 base; bases with no gene match: 7. Here the CDR3 reads CASSLEAGGPSSTDTQYF. CDR3 bases: TGTGCCAGCAGCTTAGAAGCGGGGGGGCCTTCTAGCACAGATACGCAGTATTTT.

The chain employs TRBV29-1 and TRBJ2-6, with 7 bases matching TRBD1. The V and J ends lost 3 bases and 0 bases, in that order; junction bases with no gene match: 5. The CDR3 extends over 16 amino acids. The V gene's germline CDR1 is SQVTM and CDR2 ANQGSEA. CDR3: CSVEGQTSSGANVLTF. The CDR3 nucleotides are TGCAGCGTTGAGGGACAGACGAGCTCTGGGGCCAACGTCCTGACTTTC.

V and J are TRBV7-6 and TRBJ2-7; 12 bases fit TRBD1. Germline V gives CDR1 SGHVS, CDR2 FNYEAQ. J was trimmed by 5 bases and V by 4 bases; bases with no gene match: 12. This CDR3 has 17 residues. The CDR3 spells CASSSYPPGQGADEQYF. CDR3 nucleotides: TGTGCCAGCAGCTCTTACCCGCCGGGACAGGGGGCGGACGAGCAGTACTTC.

This clone occurred a few times. The chain uses TRBV19 and TRBJ2-7; perhaps TRBD1 as D (6 bases). This CDR3 has 14 amino acids. Germline V gene data show CDR1 as LNHDA and CDR2 as SQIVND (reference sequence). Deletions cut 5 bases from V and 5 bases from J, with 16 bases between. The CDR3 sequence: CASSLDRSSHEQYF. The DNA of the CDR3 is TGTGCCAGTAGTCTTGACAGGTCTAGCCACGAGCAGTACTTC.

The chain uses TRBV18 and TRBJ1-6; D might be TRBD1 (6 bases). Trimming removed 6 bases at V and 5 bases at J, with 8 bases between. Germline V gene lookup returns CDR1 KGHSH and CDR2 LQKENI. The length of the CDR3 is 13 residues. The CDR3 coding sequence is TGTGCCAGCTCGGACAGCGATAATTCACCCCTCCACTTT. Its protein product is CASSDSDNSPLHF.

The chain uses TRBV7-3 and TRBJ2-1, with 10 bases matching TRBD2. CDR3 length: 15 amino acids. Germline values: CDR1 SGHTA, CDR2 FQGTGA. With V trimmed by 5 bases and J by 4 bases, 5 bases remained unmatched. Written as DNA, the CDR3 is TGTGCCAGCAGCCAAACTAGCGGGGAGTACAATGAGCAGTTCTTC. It translates to CASSQTSGEYNEQFF.

The chain recombines TRBV2 with TRBJ1-2, with TRBD1 matching 7 bases. CDR1 SNHLY and CDR2 FYNNEI come from the germline V gene. Trimming took 3 bases from V and 7 from J; bases not matched to a gene: 5. There are 13 residues in the CDR3. CDR3 nucleotides: TGTGCCAGCAGTGATTGGACAGGCTCTGGCTACACCTTC. Translation: CASSDWTGSGYTF.

This chain connects TRBV5-5 to TRBJ1-5; 8 bases match TRBD1. With V trimmed by 4 bases and J by 6 bases, 9 bases remained unmatched. Per the germline V gene, CDR1 is SGHKS and CDR2 is YYEKEE (reference sequence). The CDR3 has 15 amino acids. CDR3 coding DNA: TGTGCCAGCAGCGCTGACAGGGGCAGAGGTCAGCCCCAGCATTTT. Translating gives CASSADRGRGQPQHF.

The chain recombines TRBV6-5 with TRBJ1-5; no definite D call. The CDR3 is 14 amino acids. The V gene lost 8 bases and the J gene lost 5 bases, with 16 bases spanning the gap. Germline values: CDR1 MNHEY, CDR2 SVGAGI. The CDR3 is CASGSGFEHQPQHF. The CDR3 DNA sequence: TGTGCCAGCGGGTCGGGTTTCGAGCATCAGCCCCAGCATTTT.

Here the CDR3 reads CASSSTGTVPNTEAFF. CDR3 DNA: TGTGCCAGCAGTTCTACCGGGACAGTTCCGAACACTGAAGCTTTCTTT. The rearrangement links TRBV6-6 to TRBJ1-1; 7 bases agree with TRBD1. The V gene end was trimmed by 4 bases and the J gene end by 1 base; junction bases not matched to a gene: 9. Germline V gives CDR1 MNHNY, CDR2 SVGAGI (reference sequence). The CDR3 is made up of 16 amino acids.

This clone was seen only a few times. V gene TRBV3-1 (or the pseudogene TRBV3-2) combines with J gene TRBJ2-7; 7 bases line up with TRBD2. The CDR3 is 16 amino acids. The trim removed 1 base at V and 2 bases at J, leaving 8 bases unmatched. Germline V CDR1 and CDR2: LGHDT, YNNKEL (reference sequence). The CDR3 is CASSQGPAGDTYEQYF. The CDR3, as DNA: TGTGCCAGCAGCCAAGGGCCGGCGGGGGATACCTACGAGCAGTACTTC.